This TCR beta chain was sequenced in a study of regulatory T cells in long-lasting Graves disease. The study's findings and limits: The TCR repertoire of persistent Graves' patients was less diverse than that of newly diagnosed ones. The persistent group shared around 3,000 public clonotypes, more than the 950 to 1,000 shared by new patients.

This clonotype has just a few counts. Antigen: not known. Described time point: newly diagnosed GD, antithyroid drugs for less than 3 months. Following extraction of RNA from PBMCs, that RNA was used to make the TCR library. Building of the TCR beta libraries involved iRepertoire HTBI primers and Arm-PCR of CDR3 regions. TCRdb analysed the multiplex PCR reads with MiXCR anew, one entry per CDR3 protein. The table lists 350,000 to 400,000 distinct CDR3 sequences, around a sixth of them singletons. The germline V gene has CDR1 SGHDN and CDR2 FVKESK. Trimming shortened V by 4 bases and J by 4 bases, and 13 bases separated the two germline ends. The CDR3 is made up of 14 amino acids.

This rearrangement joins TRBV14 to TRBJ1-1, with D tentatively TRBD1 (5 bases). The sequence was collected from a female donor with Graves disease. The sequencing here drew on peripheral blood mononuclear cells (PBMCs), taken at new diagnosis, from a patient treated with antithyroid drugs. The CDR3 DNA reads TGTGCCAGCAGCCCCGGGGGTTGGGGCACTGAAGCTTTCTTT. Protein sequence: CASSPGGWGTEAFF.